This is a list of T cell receptor beta chains from one sample in a study of CD8+ T cells in alopecia areata. Assay used: immunoSEQ multiplex PCR; TCRdb lists only in-frame clones, some missing. Of more than 90,000 clones in the sample, roughly 60% were seen once. The source was CD8+ T cells sorted from blood, collected at week 4, from a patient treated with tofacitinib. Receptors originate from a human donor with alopecia areata. Each CDR3 is given with its conserved first and last residue. Each record gives: clone size, V gene, CDR3 length, D gene, J gene, CDR3 protein, CDR3 DNA. D genes are given only for firm matches. Size values are once, few and many counts, or a class for expanded clones, and some rows have none.

clone size: NA; V gene: TRBV7-9; CDR3 length: 15; D gene: NA; J gene: TRBJ2-7; CDR3 protein: CASSSPGGVTYEQYF; CDR3 DNA: TGTGCCAGCAGCTCCCCAGGCGGCGTAACCTACGAGCAGTACTTC
clone size: NA; V gene: TRBV9; CDR3 length: 18; D gene: TRBD2; J gene: TRBJ2-1; CDR3 protein: CASSAPLSSGSSYNEQFF; CDR3 DNA: TGTGCCAGCAGCGCCCCACTTAGTAGCGGGAGCTCCTACAATGAGCAGTTCTTC
clone size: NA; V gene: TRBV25-1; CDR3 length: 14; D gene: NA; J gene: TRBJ1-5; CDR3 protein: CASSEFGGHQPQHF; CDR3 DNA: TGTGCCAGCAGTGAATTCGGGGGCCATCAGCCCCAGCATTTT
clone size: few; V gene: TRBV7-9; CDR3 length: 17; D gene: NA; J gene: TRBJ2-5; CDR3 protein: CASSLLTTGAQRETQYF; CDR3 DNA: TGTGCCAGCAGCTTACTGACGACCGGGGCTCAAAGAGAGACCCAGTACTTC
clone size: NA; V gene: TRBV25-1; CDR3 length: 13; D gene: NA; J gene: TRBJ1-1; CDR3 protein: CASSESPGTEAFF; CDR3 DNA: TGTGCCAGCAGTGAATCTCCGGGCACTGAAGCTTTCTTT
clone size: few; V gene: TRBV29-1; CDR3 length: 15; D gene: NA; J gene: TRBJ1-2; CDR3 protein: CSVQDSTLSGYGYTF; CDR3 DNA: TGCAGCGTCCAGGACTCAACCCTCTCTGGCTATGGCTACACCTTC
clone size: few; V gene: TRBV4-1; CDR3 length: 19; D gene: TRBD1; J gene: TRBJ2-2; CDR3 protein: CASSQGIAGTGVNTGELFF; CDR3 DNA: TGCGCCAGCAGCCAAGGGATTGCCGGGACAGGGGTGAACACCGGGGAGCTGTTTTTT
clone size: NA; V gene: TRBV29-1; CDR3 length: 12; D gene: NA; J gene: TRBJ2-3; CDR3 protein: CSVAGSWDTQYF; CDR3 DNA: TGCAGCGTGGCGGGGTCTTGGGATACGCAGTATTTT
clone size: NA; V gene: TRBV9; CDR3 length: 18; D gene: TRBD2; J gene: TRBJ2-1; CDR3 protein: CASSVAGVLAGAYNEQFF; CDR3 DNA: TGTGCCAGCAGCGTAGCTGGGGTACTAGCGGGGGCCTACAATGAGCAGTTCTTC
clone size: NA; V gene: TRBV5-6; CDR3 length: 17; D gene: NA; J gene: TRBJ1-2; CDR3 protein: CASSQDDEGVPLHGYTF; CDR3 DNA: TGTGCCAGCAGCCAAGACGATGAAGGGGTACCCCTCCATGGCTACACCTTC
clone size: NA; V gene: TRBV30; CDR3 length: 14; D gene: NA; J gene: TRBJ2-1; CDR3 protein: CAWSVAVGYNEQFF; CDR3 DNA: TGTGCCTGGAGTGTGGCAGTAGGCTACAATGAGCAGTTCTTC
clone size: NA; V gene: TRBV30; CDR3 length: 13; D gene: NA; J gene: TRBJ1-2; CDR3 protein: CAWSITGNYGYTF; CDR3 DNA: TGTGCCTGGAGCATCACAGGGAACTATGGCTACACCTTC
clone size: few; V gene: TRBV6-5; CDR3 length: 13; D gene: NA; J gene: TRBJ2-1; CDR3 protein: CASSYSLRNEQFF; CDR3 DNA: TGTGCCAGCAGTTACTCATTGCGTAATGAGCAGTTCTTC
clone size: few; V gene: TRBV29-1; CDR3 length: 15; D gene: NA; J gene: TRBJ1-2; CDR3 protein: CSVEQGGFGNYGYTF; CDR3 DNA: TGCAGCGTTGAACAGGGTGGTTTCGGGAACTATGGCTACACCTTC
clone size: NA; V gene: TRBV15; CDR3 length: 13; D gene: TRBD1; J gene: TRBJ1-6; CDR3 protein: CATKRQGNSPLHF; CDR3 DNA: TGTGCCACGAAAAGACAGGGTAATTCACCCCTCCACTTT
clone size: NA; V gene: TRBV27; CDR3 length: 16; D gene: NA; J gene: TRBJ1-2; CDR3 protein: CASSPTQGPANYGYTF; CDR3 DNA: TGTGCCAGCAGTCCGACACAGGGCCCTGCTAACTATGGCTACACCTTC
clone size: NA; V gene: TRBV7-9; CDR3 length: 15; D gene: NA; J gene: TRBJ2-2; CDR3 protein: CASSYRHPNTGELFF; CDR3 DNA: TGTGCCAGCAGTTATAGACACCCGAACACCGGGGAGCTGTTTTTT
clone size: NA; V gene: TRBV14; CDR3 length: 14; D gene: TRBD1; J gene: TRBJ2-7; CDR3 protein: CASSQGQFYYEQYF; CDR3 DNA: TGTGCCAGCAGCCAGGGACAGTTTTACTACGAGCAGTACTTC
clone size: NA; V gene: TRBV7-2; CDR3 length: 12; D gene: TRBD1; J gene: TRBJ2-7; CDR3 protein: CASSLGDSLEYF; CDR3 DNA: TGTGCCAGCAGCTTGGGGGACAGCCTAGAGTACTTC
clone size: NA; V gene: TRBV5-6; CDR3 length: 15; D gene: NA; J gene: TRBJ2-3; CDR3 protein: CASSLAPTEPDTQYF; CDR3 DNA: TGTGCCAGCAGCTTGGCCCCGACAGAACCAGATACGCAGTATTTT
clone size: NA; V gene: TRBV29-1; CDR3 length: 9; D gene: TRBD1; J gene: TRBJ2-7; CDR3 protein: CRAPGTANF; CDR3 DNA: TGCAGAGCCCCCGGGACAGCCAACTTC
clone size: once; V gene: TRBV28; CDR3 length: 12; D gene: NA; J gene: TRBJ1-5; CDR3 protein: CASSFVNQPQHF; CDR3 DNA: TGTGCCAGCAGTTTCGTCAATCAGCCCCAGCATTTT
clone size: NA; V gene: TRBV4-1; CDR3 length: 18; D gene: TRBD2; J gene: TRBJ2-4; CDR3 protein: CASSQVLAGGIGENIQYF; CDR3 DNA: TGCGCCAGCAGCCAAGTACTAGCGGGGGGCATAGGGGAGAACATTCAGTACTTC
clone size: NA; V gene: TRBV14; CDR3 length: 16; D gene: TRBD2; J gene: TRBJ2-5; CDR3 protein: CASSQRTSGGQETQYF; CDR3 DNA: TGTGCCAGCAGCCAGAGGACTAGCGGGGGGCAAGAGACCCAGTACTTC
clone size: NA; V gene: TRBV30; CDR3 length: 14; D gene: TRBD1; J gene: TRBJ1-5; CDR3 protein: CAWSGGQGLATQHF; CDR3 DNA: TGTGCCTGGAGTGGGGGACAGGGTTTAGCGACCCAGCATTTT
clone size: NA; V gene: TRBV28; CDR3 length: 15; D gene: NA; J gene: TRBJ2-6; CDR3 protein: CASSEGISGANVLTF; CDR3 DNA: TGTGCCAGCAGTGAGGGGATCTCTGGGGCCAACGTCCTGACTTTC
clone size: NA; V gene: TRBV7-2; CDR3 length: 14; D gene: NA; J gene: TRBJ2-3; CDR3 protein: CASSLRDGTDTQYF; CDR3 DNA: TGTGCCAGCAGCTTGAGGGACGGCACAGATACGCAGTATTTT
clone size: NA; V gene: TRBV14; CDR3 length: 14; D gene: TRBD2; J gene: TRBJ2-3; CDR3 protein: CASSISGSQDTQYF; CDR3 DNA: TGTGCCAGCAGTATTAGCGGGAGTCAAGATACGCAGTATTTT
clone size: NA; V gene: TRBV5-6; CDR3 length: 13; D gene: NA; J gene: TRBJ2-5; CDR3 protein: CASSPVGAETQYF; CDR3 DNA: TGTGCCAGCAGCCCCGTTGGCGCTGAGACCCAGTACTTC
clone size: few; V gene: TRBV7-3; CDR3 length: 14; D gene: NA; J gene: TRBJ2-7; CDR3 protein: CASSFGEGGYEQYF; CDR3 DNA: TGTGCCAGCAGCTTTGGTGAAGGGGGCTACGAGCAGTACTTC
clone size: NA; V gene: TRBV27; CDR3 length: 16; D gene: TRBD2; J gene: TRBJ2-5; CDR3 protein: CASSSTGTSGIEAQYF; CDR3 DNA: TGTGCCAGCAGTTCAACCGGGACTAGCGGTATTGAGGCCCAGTACTTC
clone size: NA; V gene: TRBV29-1; CDR3 length: 13; D gene: NA; J gene: TRBJ2-7; CDR3 protein: CSVAHGGSYEQYF; CDR3 DNA: TGCAGCGTTGCCCATGGGGGGTCCTACGAGCAGTACTTC
clone size: NA; V gene: TRBV7-9; CDR3 length: 14; D gene: NA; J gene: TRBJ2-5; CDR3 protein: CASSPRGERETQYF; CDR3 DNA: TGTGCCAGCAGCCCTCGTGGGGAGCGGGAGACCCAGTACTTC
clone size: NA; V gene: TRBV5-6; CDR3 length: 17; D gene: TRBD2; J gene: TRBJ2-5; CDR3 protein: CASSQTTAGATGETQYF; CDR3 DNA: TGTGCCAGCAGCCAGACTACAGCGGGGGCTACCGGAGAGACCCAGTACTTC
clone size: NA; V gene: TRBV27; CDR3 length: 15; D gene: NA; J gene: TRBJ1-1; CDR3 protein: CASSLIPQMNTEAFF; CDR3 DNA: TGTGCCAGCAGTTTAATCCCACAAATGAACACTGAAGCTTTCTTT
clone size: NA; V gene: TRBV30; CDR3 length: 14; D gene: NA; J gene: TRBJ1-5; CDR3 protein: CAWSVTPRGQPQHF; CDR3 DNA: TGTGCCTGGAGTGTTACCCCAAGGGGTCAGCCCCAGCATTTT
clone size: NA; V gene: TRBV7-9; CDR3 length: 14; D gene: TRBD1; J gene: TRBJ1-2; CDR3 protein: CASSSGQGFGGYTF; CDR3 DNA: TGTGCCAGCAGCTCAGGACAGGGATTTGGTGGCTACACCTTC
clone size: NA; V gene: TRBV29-1; CDR3 length: 12; D gene: NA; J gene: TRBJ2-7; CDR3 protein: CSVKGDDYEQYF; CDR3 DNA: TGCAGCGTCAAGGGGGACGACTACGAGCAGTACTTC
clone size: NA; V gene: TRBV19; CDR3 length: 16; D gene: NA; J gene: TRBJ1-1; CDR3 protein: CASSAMGGDPNTEAFF; CDR3 DNA: TGTGCCAGTAGTGCCATGGGGGGGGATCCCAACACTGAAGCTTTCTTT
clone size: few; V gene: TRBV28; CDR3 length: 15; D gene: TRBD1; J gene: TRBJ2-3; CDR3 protein: CASSFTDRATDTQYF; CDR3 DNA: TGTGCCAGCAGCTTTACCGACAGGGCCACAGATACGCAGTATTTT
clone size: few; V gene: TRBV15; CDR3 length: 16; D gene: TRBD1; J gene: TRBJ2-6; CDR3 protein: CATSIYRGAGANVLTF; CDR3 DNA: TGTGCCACCAGCATATACAGGGGAGCTGGGGCCAACGTCCTGACTTTC
clone size: few; V gene: TRBV25-1; CDR3 length: 12; D gene: NA; J gene: TRBJ2-7; CDR3 protein: CASSELGTEQYF; CDR3 DNA: TGTGCCAGCAGTGAATTGGGGACAGAGCAGTACTTC
clone size: few; V gene: TRBV29-1; CDR3 length: 10; D gene: NA; J gene: TRBJ2-3; CDR3 protein: CSVEPDTQYF; CDR3 DNA: TGCAGCGTTGAGCCAGATACGCAGTATTTT
clone size: NA; V gene: TRBV23-1; CDR3 length: 15; D gene: NA; J gene: TRBJ1-5; CDR3 protein: CASSQAGEVNQPQHF; CDR3 DNA: TGCGCCAGCAGTCAGGCAGGAGAAGTTAATCAGCCCCAGCATTTT
clone size: NA; V gene: TRBV20-1; CDR3 length: 10; D gene: NA; J gene: TRBJ2-1; CDR3 protein: CSARDVEQFF; CDR3 DNA: TGCAGTGCTAGAGACGTAGAGCAGTTCTTC
clone size: NA; V gene: TRBV7-9; CDR3 length: 15; D gene: NA; J gene: TRBJ2-7; CDR3 protein: CASSSTGGQGYEQYF; CDR3 DNA: TGTGCCAGCAGCTCAACGGGGGGACAAGGCTACGAGCAGTACTTC
clone size: NA; V gene: TRBV5-6; CDR3 length: 11; D gene: NA; J gene: TRBJ2-3; CDR3 protein: CASRGGDTQYF; CDR3 DNA: TGTGCCAGCAGGGGGGGAGATACGCAGTATTTT
clone size: NA; V gene: TRBV7-8; CDR3 length: 15; D gene: TRBD1; J gene: TRBJ1-2; CDR3 protein: CASSFGTGETYGYTF; CDR3 DNA: TGTGCCAGCAGCTTTGGGACAGGGGAAACGTATGGCTACACCTTC
clone size: NA; V gene: TRBV30; CDR3 length: 15; D gene: NA; J gene: TRBJ1-6; CDR3 protein: CAWSLLGGSNSPLHF; CDR3 DNA: TGTGCCTGGAGCCTTTTGGGGGGCTCTAATTCACCCCTCCACTTT
clone size: NA; V gene: TRBV6-4; CDR3 length: 16; D gene: TRBD2; J gene: TRBJ2-3; CDR3 protein: CASSGAAGGSTDTQYF; CDR3 DNA: TGTGCCAGCAGTGGAGCTGCGGGGGGTTCCACAGATACGCAGTATTTT
clone size: NA; V gene: TRBV7-9; CDR3 length: 14; D gene: NA; J gene: TRBJ2-7; CDR3 protein: CASSQEDTTYEQYF; CDR3 DNA: TGTGCCAGCAGCCAGGAGGACACCACCTACGAGCAGTACTTC